This T cell receptor beta chain was recorded in a study of neoadjuvant nivolumab and ipilimumab in lung cancer. Study overall: Patients got nivolumab 3 mg/kg on days 1, 15 and 29; combination added ipilimumab 1 mg/kg day 1.

Some clones are missing from TCRdb's copy, which holds only in-frame ones; the method was immunoSEQ multiplex PCR. The table records 10,000 or so clones, over 60% of them present only once. In the case of this clone: What it binds is unknown.

After removal of 6 bases from V and 4 bases from J, the junction contained 6 bases not matched to a gene. The CDR3 spans 14 residues. Looked up from germline, CDR1 is SNHLY and CDR2 is FYNNEI. Study findings and constraints: A small number of samples were TCR sequenced. Resected-tumor TCR richness correlated positively with pretherapy blood richness.

The J gene is TRBJ1-2, the V gene TRBV2; 9 bases fit TRBD1. The receptor's source is an adult with non-small cell lung cancer. Some clones in this sample may be carry-over from other donors' samples. Here the sequenced sample was tumor tissue, taken after neoadjuvant nivolumab, alone or with ipilimumab, at or shortly before surgery. CDR3 coding DNA: TGTGCCAGCAGCTTAGAGGGACAGGGCTATGGCTACACCTTC. Protein product: CASSLEGQGYGYTF.